These 21 T cell receptor beta chains were all obtained from the same sample, sequenced in a study of OX40 agonist ivuxolimab in advanced cancers. The data were produced by immunoSEQ multiplex PCR, yet TCRdb's version contains in-frame clones alone and is incomplete. This sample carries approximately 69,000 clones, around 89% of them seen once, and the ten largest clones take over 9.5%. Source: CD4+ or CD8+ T cells sorted from blood, taken in a trial of the OX40 agonist ivuxolimab. Receptors were obtained from an adult with an advanced solid tumor such as melanoma, head and neck, liver or kidney cancer.

The V and J genes are TRBV5-4 and TRBJ2-7; TRBD1 is a possible D gene (6 bases). The CDR3 length is 15 residues. Germline-derived CDR1 and CDR2 are SGHNT and YYREEE (reference sequence). Trimming took off 0 bases at V and 4 bases at J, with 14 bases between the two ends. The CDR3 spells CASSLGTGRYYEQYF. The CDR3 DNA reads as TGTGCCAGCAGCTTGGGCACAGGGCGGTATTACGAGCAGTACTTC.

The chain uses TRBV20-1 and TRBJ2-2; D not resolved. Germline V gene data show CDR1 as DFQATT and CDR2 as SNEGSKA (reference sequence). CDR3 length: 11 residues. The ends were cut back, 5 bases at V and 7 bases at J, with 8 bases in the middle. The CDR3 spells CSAGRGGELFF. In DNA, the CDR3 is TGCAGTGCTGGTAGAGGCGGGGAGCTGTTTTTT.

The genes are TRBV10-3 and TRBJ2-3; TRBD2 might be the D (6 bases). Germline assignment: CDR1 ENHRY and CDR2 SYGVKD. V was pared by 10 bases and J by 6 bases, with 29 bases between. The CDR3 covers 17 residues. The CDR3 DNA follows: TGTGCCACCCGCGACTCCCCGGGGCGGGAAGAGGTCGATACGCAGTATTTT. It encodes CATRDSPGREEVDTQYF.

With respect to this clone: Other DNA sequences in this specimen translate into the identical CDR3. This chain links TRBV7-9 with TRBJ2-3; D uncertain. This CDR3 spans 15 amino acids. In germline, CDR1 is SEHNR, CDR2 FQNEAQ (reference sequence). The ends were cut back, 1 base at V and 2 bases at J, with 10 bases in the middle. In DNA, the CDR3 is TGTGCCAGCAGCTTAGAGGGCCCCTCCACAGATACGCAGTATTTT. Translated, it gives CASSLEGPSTDTQYF.

The chain recombines TRBV10-3 with TRBJ2-7; 15 bases agree with TRBD2. The CDR3 is made up of 15 amino acids. Germline V CDR1 and CDR2: ENHRY, SYGVKD. V shed 6 bases, J shed 2 bases, and the junction held 2 bases outside the gene matches. In DNA form, the CDR3 reads TGTGCCATCAGCGGGACTAGCGGGAGGACCTACGAGCAGTACTTC. This codes for CAISGTSGRTYEQYF.

This clone was recorded once. The V gene is TRBV5-4, the J gene TRBJ2-5, with 8 nucleotides matching TRBD2. Germline V gives CDR1 SGHNT, CDR2 YYREEE (reference sequence). V dropped 3 bases and J dropped 7; count of bases not matched to a gene: 14. This CDR3 spans 16 amino acids. The DNA for the CDR3 is TGTGCCAGCAGCTGGGGATTGGTTAGCGGGAAGGGGACCCAGTACTTC. Translating it yields CASSWGLVSGKGTQYF.

This chain uses TRBV7-2 with TRBJ2-1, with TRBD1 matching over 7 bases. Germline values: CDR1 SGHTA, CDR2 FQGNSA. This CDR3 spans 15 amino acids. The V gene end was trimmed by 1 base and the J gene end by 7 bases; junction bases not matched to a gene: 7. The DNA for the CDR3 is TGTGCCAGCAGCTTAGGCACGGGGACAGTGAATGAGCAGTTCTTC. Protein: CASSLGTGTVNEQFF. The entire variable domain, with the rest obtained from reference TRBV7-2 and TRBJ2-1, is as follows: GAGVSQSPSNKVTEKGKDVELRCDPISGHTALYWYRQSLGQGLEFLIYFQGNSAPDKSGLPSDRFSAERTGGSVSTLTIQRTQQEDSAVYLCASSLGTGTVNEQFFGPGTRLTVL.

The chain couples TRBV2 to TRBJ2-3; 9 positions agree with TRBD1. Unmatched junction bases numbered 3, after V lost 6 bases and J lost 5 bases. Germline CDR1 SNHLY, CDR2 FYNNEI. The length of the CDR3 is 13 residues. CDR3 in amino acids: CASRQGARDTQYF. In DNA, the CDR3 is TGTGCCAGCAGACAGGGGGCGCGAGATACGCAGTATTTT.

J is TRBJ2-5 and V is TRBV14; D gene uncertain. Germline assignment: CDR1 SGHDN and CDR2 FVKESK. With 3 bases removed from V and 1 base from J, the gap between germline ends came to 9 bases. CDR3 length: 14 residues. The CDR3 here is CASSHLGSQETQYF. CDR3 coding DNA: TGTGCCAGCAGCCATTTGGGCAGCCAAGAGACCCAGTACTTC. The full variable domain, in which reference TRBV14 and TRBJ2-5 provide the parts outside the CDR3, is EAGVTQFPSHSVIEKGQTVTLRCDPISGHDNLYWYRRVMGKEIKFLLHFVKESKQDESGMPNNRFLAERTGGTYSTLKVQPAELEDSGVYFCASSHLGSQETQYFGPGTRLLVL.

This chain connects TRBV6-5 to TRBJ2-7, with D perhaps TRBD2 (5 bases). The CDR3 extends over 14 amino acids. Per the germline V gene, CDR1 is MNHEY and CDR2 is SVGAGI. V was cut by 6 bases and J by 7 bases, with 19 bases left in between. The chain's CDR3 is CASRGSNEGSEQYF. For the CDR3, the DNA is TGTGCCAGCAGAGGGTCGAACGAGGGATCAGAGCAGTACTTC.

The genes are TRBV5-6 and TRBJ1-6; D is ambiguous. V was shortened by 3 bases and J by 4 bases, with 11 bases between the two germline ends. Germline V gives CDR1 SGHDT, CDR2 YYEEEE. The CDR3 consists of 15 residues. The CDR3 DNA reads TGTGCCAGCAGCTCCCTAACCGGATATAATTCACCCCTCCACTTT. Its protein product is CASSSLTGYNSPLHF.

The chain uses TRBV19 and TRBJ2-1; D is unclear. This CDR3 contains 15 residues. The V end lost 3 bases, the J end lost 7 bases, and 16 bases lay between the germline ends. CDR1 is LNHDA and CDR2 is SQIVND in the germline V gene (reference sequence). This CDR3 is CASSMVVFRGNEQFF. CDR3 nucleotide sequence: TGTGCCAGTAGTATGGTCGTCTTTCGTGGGAATGAGCAGTTCTTC.

V is TRBV7-3 and J is TRBJ2-2; 13 nucleotides agree with TRBD2. The trim removed 5 bases at V and 6 bases at J, leaving 6 bases unmatched. The germline V gene has CDR1 SGHTA and CDR2 FQGTGA. CDR3 size: 16 residues. CDR3: CASSRGLAGAAGELFF. The CDR3 nucleotides are TGTGCCAGCAGCCGTGGACTAGCGGGAGCTGCCGGGGAGCTGTTTTTT.

In this sample, this clone turned up once. The V gene is TRBV7-2, the J gene TRBJ2-7; no clear D gene. This CDR3 comprises 13 residues. V lost 2 bases, J lost 4 bases, and 9 bases lay in between. In germline, CDR1 is SGHTA, CDR2 FQGNSA. Here the CDR3 reads CASSLHSFYEQYF. The CDR3 DNA reads as TGTGCCAGCAGCTTACACAGTTTTTACGAGCAGTACTTC. The full variable domain, completed using reference TRBV7-2 and TRBJ2-7, is GAGVSQSPSNKVTEKGKDVELRCDPISGHTALYWYRQSLGQGLEFLIYFQGNSAPDKSGLPSDRFSAERTGGSVSTLTIQRTQQEDSAVYLCASSLHSFYEQYFGPGTRLTVT.

The chain combines TRBV6-6 with TRBJ1-2; 8 bases line up with TRBD1. Germline V CDR1 and CDR2: MNHNY, SVGAGI (reference sequence). J gave up 8 bases and V 5 bases, and 7 bases lay outside the gene matches. CDR3 length equals 13 residues. Here the CDR3 DNA reads TGTGCCAGCAGTAGACAGGGGCTTGTAGGCTACACCTTC. It is translated as CASSRQGLVGYTF.

The genes are TRBV7-2 and TRBJ2-1; D unclear. Trimming removed 1 base at V and 0 bases at J, with 13 bases between. Per the germline V gene, CDR1 is SGHTA and CDR2 is FQGNSA. The length of the CDR3 is 17 residues. This CDR3 reads CASSLEIVASSYNEQFF. The CDR3 DNA is TGTGCCAGCAGCTTAGAGATAGTGGCTAGCTCCTACAATGAGCAGTTCTTC.

The CDR3 reads CSVDRTGVNTEAFF. The CDR3 DNA is TGCAGCGTTGACCGGACGGGGGTGAACACTGAAGCTTTCTTT. V is TRBV29-1 and J is TRBJ1-1, with D possibly matching TRBD1 (5 bases). Germline CDR1 SQVTM, CDR2 ANQGSEA. V shed 3 bases and J shed 0 bases, with 11 bases lying between them. This CDR3 contains 14 residues.

This chain links TRBV7-2 with TRBJ2-1, with TRBD1 as a possible D gene (5 bases). This CDR3 spans 14 amino acids. The V end lost 7 bases, the J end lost 6 bases, and 16 bases lay between the germline ends. CDR1 and CDR2 (germline): SGHTA, FQGNSA. The CDR3 region is CASMKGQIFNEQFF. CDR3 in DNA: TGTGCCAGCATGAAGGGGCAGATTTTCAATGAGCAGTTCTTC. Together with reference TRBV7-2 and TRBJ2-1, the CDR3 gives the full variable domain: GAGVSQSPSNKVTEKGKDVELRCDPISGHTALYWYRQSLGQGLEFLIYFQGNSAPDKSGLPSDRFSAERTGGSVSTLTIQRTQQEDSAVYLCASMKGQIFNEQFFGPGTRLTVL.

The gene calls are TRBV7-9 and TRBJ1-2; 7 bases map to TRBD1. The CDR3 sequence is 15 residues long. Germline V gene lookup returns CDR1 SEHNR and CDR2 FQNEAQ (reference sequence). Trimming cost V 5 bases and J 2 bases; bases outside gene matches: 8. DNA of the CDR3: TGTGCCAGCAGCCGCGGACAGGAGATGAACTATGGCTACACCTTC. This codes for CASSRGQEMNYGYTF.

As to this clone: At the DNA level, this CDR3 is encoded by other sequences in the same sample as well. CDR3 coding DNA: TGTGCCAGCAGCTTACTGGGCCAAGGCGGCGAGCAGTACTTC. It codes for CASSLLGQGGEQYF. J is TRBJ2-7 and V is TRBV7-3, with no clear D. The CDR3 extends over 14 amino acids. Germline loops: CDR1 SGHTA, CDR2 FQGTGA. V was clipped by 2 bases and J by 6 bases, with 14 bases between them.

This clone appeared a single time. The J gene is TRBJ1-2, the V gene TRBV29-1; D remains unclear. Germline values: CDR1 SQVTM, CDR2 ANQGSEA. V dropped 6 bases and J dropped 3 bases, with 11 bases sitting between them. This CDR3 has 12 amino acids. In nucleotides, the CDR3 is TGCAGCGTCCCGGGAATCTACTATGGCTACACCTTC. Amino acid sequence: CSVPGIYYGYTF.